One and the same sample provided the 20 T cell receptor beta chains below, sequenced in a study of identical twins. TCRdb reprocessed the 5' RACE reads via MiXCR and lists one record per CDR3 protein. In the table there are about 570,000 distinct CDR3 sequences, approximately 10% of which are singletons. These data were also filed under a second study, of yellow fever vaccine responses in identical twins.

The sample consisted of PBMCs. These receptors all come from a woman aged 18-30 years in good health.

This clonotype occurred a few times. The chain couples TRBV6-4 to TRBJ2-1; 8 bases agree with TRBD2. The length of the CDR3 is 15 residues. Trimming took 3 bases from V and 6 from J; bases not matched to a gene: 7. CDR1 MRHNA and CDR2 SNTAGT come from the germline V gene. The CDR3 coding sequence is TGTGCCAGCAGTGAAGCGGGAGAAATCAGCAATGAGCAGTTCTTC. It specifies CASSEAGEISNEQFF.

This chain links TRBV6-1 with TRBJ2-4; D is tentatively TRBD1 or TRBD2 (5 bases each). This CDR3 comprises 15 residues. Germline CDR1 MNHNS, CDR2 SASEGT. The V and J ends lost 6 bases and 4 bases respectively, with 16 bases between them. This CDR3 is CASRPGTGWKNIQYF. The CDR3 DNA follows: TGTGCCAGCAGACCAGGGACGGGATGGAAAAACATTCAGTACTTC.

This sequence joins TRBV4-3 and TRBJ2-2; 8 bases match TRBD2. There are 17 residues in the CDR3. With V trimmed by 1 base and J by 0 bases, 4 bases remained unmatched. The germline gives CDR1 LGHNA, CDR2 YSLEER. The CDR3 reads CASSQAPSGSNTGELFF. In DNA form, the CDR3 reads TGCGCCAGCAGCCAAGCGCCTAGCGGGTCGAACACCGGGGAGCTGTTTTTT.

This clonotype was observed a few times. The chain carries TRBV9 and TRBJ2-7, with 12 bases that match TRBD2. CDR1 is SGDLS, CDR2 YYNGEE, per germline. J gave up 0 bases and V 0 bases, and 13 bases lay outside the gene matches. The CDR3 consists of 20 residues. The CDR3 DNA follows: TGTGCCAGCAGCGTAGAAGGTGGGCTAGCGGGAGGGCCGCCCTCCTACGAGCAGTACTTC. Translated: CASSVEGGLAGGPPSYEQYF.

Many counts were recorded for this clonotype. The V call is TRBV29-1, the J call TRBJ2-3, with D possibly TRBD1 on 5 matching bases. Trimming took off 1 base at V and 2 bases at J, with 10 bases between the two ends. CDR1 and CDR2 from the germline V gene are SQVTM and ANQGSEA. The CDR3 runs to 14 residues. The CDR3 DNA reads TGCAGCGTTGAAGGGCAGGGAATCACAGATACGCAGTATTTT. Translation: CSVEGQGITDTQYF.

A note on this clonotype: A read error may be the cause here, since a much bigger clone is one base away. The V and J genes are TRBV6-1 and TRBJ2-3; 9 bases map to TRBD2. The junction had 3 bases not matched to a gene; V was cut back by 4 bases and J by 4 bases. Looked up from germline, CDR1 is MNHNS and CDR2 is SASEGT. The CDR3 runs to 14 residues. The CDR3 sequence: CASSGTSVADTQYF. The CDR3 nucleotides read TGTGCCAGCAGTGGGACTAGCGTGGCAGATACGCAGTATTTT.

In this sample, this clonotype turned up many times. CDR3 amino acids: CASSQGLAGETQYF. As DNA, the CDR3 is TGCGCCAGCAGCCAAGGACTAGCGGGGGAGACCCAGTACTTC. The J gene is TRBJ2-5, the V gene TRBV4-1, with 11 bases lining up with TRBD2. CDR3 length: 14 residues. The V gene end was trimmed by 1 base and the J gene end by 5 bases; junction bases not matched to a gene: 0. The germline V gene has CDR1 MGHRA and CDR2 YSYEKL.

This clonotype occurred a few times. The chain carries TRBV6-4 and TRBJ2-3; D ambiguous. Deletions cut 2 bases from V and 10 bases from J, with 10 bases between. The CDR3 is 12 amino acids. Germline V gives CDR1 MRHNA, CDR2 SNTAGT. This CDR3 is CASSDPTGSQYF. CDR3 DNA sequence: TGTGCCAGCAGTGACCCCACGGGTTCGCAGTATTTT.

V is TRBV5-1 and J is TRBJ2-6, with D perhaps TRBD1 (6 bases). This CDR3 comprises 16 residues. The germline V gene encodes CDR1 SGHRS and CDR2 YFSETQ. With 4 bases removed from V and 0 bases from J, the gap between germline ends came to 11 bases. CDR3 sequence: CASSGQLNSGANVLTF. For the CDR3, the DNA is TGCGCCAGCAGCGGACAGCTGAACTCTGGGGCCAACGTCCTGACTTTC.

This clonotype was seen many times. This rearrangement joins TRBV20-1 to TRBJ1-4, with 9 bases aligning to TRBD1. From germline, CDR1 is DFQATT and CDR2 SNEGSKA (reference sequence). Unmatched junction bases numbered 11, after V lost 5 bases and J lost 10 bases. CDR3 length: 14 amino acids. CDR3 DNA: TGCAGTGCTTTCGAGACAGGGGGGATGGGAAAACTGTTTTTT. It encodes CSAFETGGMGKLFF.

V gene TRBV7-9 combines with J gene TRBJ2-3; D may be TRBD1 (6 bases). This CDR3 is 16 amino acids long. CDR1 and CDR2 from the germline V gene are SEHNR and FQNEAQ (reference sequence). The V end lost 4 bases, the J end lost 4 bases, and 18 bases lay between the germline ends. The CDR3 DNA reads TGTGCCAGCAGCTCTCTCAAGGGGGAGCGTGCAGATACGCAGTATTTT. It specifies CASSSLKGERADTQYF. Drawing the rest from reference TRBV7-9 and TRBJ2-3, the complete variable domain is DTGVSQNPRHKITKRGQNVTFRCDPISEHNRLYWYRQTLGQGPEFLTYFQNEAQLEKSRLLSDRFSAERPKGSFSTLEIQRTEQGDSAMYLCASSSLKGERADTQYFGPGTRLTVL.

The chain joins TRBV7-8 to TRBJ2-1, with D possibly matching TRBD1 (5 bases). The CDR3 is 19 amino acids. Deletions cut 0 bases from V and 0 bases from J, with 18 bases between. Germline V gene lookup returns CDR1 SGHVS and CDR2 FQNEAQ. The chain's CDR3 is CASSLAALREISSYNEQFF. The DNA of the CDR3 is TGTGCCAGCAGCTTAGCCGCACTCAGGGAAATTAGCTCCTACAATGAGCAGTTCTTC.

The table lists this clonotype with many counts. The rearrangement joins TRBV24-1 to TRBJ2-7; 8 nucleotides align to TRBD1. Germline CDR1 reads KGHDR; CDR2 reads SFDVKD. V trimming: 4 bases; J trimming: 12 bases; junction bases outside the gene matches: 10. The CDR3 has 13 residues. The CDR3 loop is CATSDGNRGLLYF. In nucleotides, the CDR3 is TGTGCCACCAGTGACGGAAACAGGGGGTTGTTGTACTTC.

This rearrangement joins TRBV20-1 to TRBJ2-7, with D hard to call. Trimming shortened V by 2 bases and J by 0 bases, and 14 bases separated the two germline ends. The CDR3 has 15 amino acids. CDR1 and CDR2 (germline): DFQATT, SNEGSKA (reference sequence). CDR3 amino acids: CSARNDARSSYEQYF. Written as DNA, the CDR3 is TGCAGTGCTAGAAATGACGCGAGGAGCTCCTACGAGCAGTACTTC.

The V gene is TRBV2, the J gene TRBJ2-5; D is uncertain. Germline CDR1 is SNHLY and CDR2 is FYNNEI. V lost 2 bases, J lost 2 bases, and 9 bases lay in between. This CDR3 spans 14 amino acids. CDR3 sequence (DNA): TGTGCCAGCAGTGAATGGTCTAGACAAGAGACCCAGTACTTC. Its protein is CASSEWSRQETQYF. Variable domain in full (rest from reference TRBV2 and TRBJ2-5): EPEVTQTPSHQVTQMGQEVILRCVPISNHLYFYWYRQILGQKVEFLVSFYNNEISEKSEIFDDQFSVERPDGSNFTLKIRSTKLEDSAMYFCASSEWSRQETQYFGPGTRLLVL.

The V call is TRBV5-1, the J call TRBJ2-7, with TRBD1 identical over 8 bases. Per germline, CDR1 SGHRS and CDR2 YFSETQ. The junction had 7 bases not matched to a gene; V was cut back by 0 bases and J by 2 bases. There are 16 residues in the CDR3. CDR3 sequence: CASSLAVRQGTYEQYF. The CDR3 nucleotides read TGCGCCAGCAGCTTGGCCGTAAGACAGGGGACCTACGAGCAGTACTTC. The whole variable domain, filled in from reference TRBV5-1 and TRBJ2-7, reads KAGVTQTPRYLIKTRGQQVTLSCSPISGHRSVSWYQQTPGQGLQFLFEYFSETQRNKGNFPGRFSGRQFSNSRSEMNVSTLELGDSALYLCASSLAVRQGTYEQYFGPGTRLTVT.

The table lists this clonotype with many counts. This chain connects TRBV4-1 to TRBJ2-7; no firm D call. Germline V gives CDR1 MGHRA, CDR2 YSYEKL. CDR3 length equals 13 residues. V was shortened by 0 bases and J by 7 bases, with 10 bases between the two germline ends. DNA for the CDR3: TGCGCCAGCAGCCAAGATCTGGCGGAGGAGCAGTACTTC. The encoded protein is CASSQDLAEEQYF.

The chain combines TRBV6-2 or TRBV6-3 with TRBJ2-7; D perhaps matches TRBD2 (5 bases). The germline V gene encodes CDR1 MNHEY and CDR2 SVGEGT. The CDR3 loop spans 11 amino acids. V shed 2 bases and J shed 10 bases, with 9 bases lying between them. CDR3 bases: TGTGCCAGCAGTTACGTCGGGATCCAGTACTTC. This gives the protein CASSYVGIQYF.

This clonotype appeared a few times. The V and J genes are TRBV6-6 and TRBJ2-5; no clear D gene. This CDR3 is built from 11 residues. Looked up from germline, CDR1 is MNHNY and CDR2 is SVGAGI (reference sequence). Trimming cost V 2 bases and J 7 bases, with 5 bases left between them. Written as DNA, the CDR3 is TGTGCCAGCAGTTACGTCAGGACCCAGTACTTC. It translates to CASSYVRTQYF.

This clonotype occurred many times. V and J are TRBV4-3 and TRBJ2-1; 11 bases map to TRBD2. The germline V gene has CDR1 LGHNA and CDR2 YSLEER. There are 17 residues in the CDR3. V trimming: 0 bases; J trimming: 8 bases; junction bases outside the gene matches: 9. CDR3 protein: CASSQDATSGSLDEQFF. CDR3 sequence (DNA): TGCGCCAGCAGCCAAGATGCCACTAGCGGGAGTTTGGATGAGCAGTTCTTC.